This T cell receptor (beta chain) was found in a study of brain T cells in children with intractable seizures. Time point indicated: blood from clinic visit 5 months post-surgery; TSC patient then seizure free. Surgery cases with the highest brain T cell transcript signatures were chosen for sequencing. Pre-surgery treatment included at least one anti-epileptic drug. Whole-study findings and limits: Patients' HCMV serostatus was unknown; virus specificity rests on CDR3 similarity alone. Pre- and post-surgery blood differed in depth, so pre-surgery absences may be undersampling.

The table came from immunoSEQ multiplex PCR; TCRdb's copy has only in-frame clones and leaves some out. The sample includes about 340,000 clones, roughly 93% of them seen just once. Comment on this clone: Its specificity is unknown.

This CDR3 has 17 residues. CDR1 is MNHEY, CDR2 SMNVEV, per germline (reference sequence). With 2 bases clipped from V and 1 base from J, the junction kept 9 bases outside the gene matches. The sample in question was peripheral blood, obtained roughly 5 months after surgery. The rearrangement joins TRBV27 to TRBJ1-1; 8 bases map to TRBD1. The receptor was derived from a boy in the first two years of life with tuberous sclerosis and intractable seizures. CDR3 in amino acids: CASSLRQGAPGNTEAFF. CDR3 DNA: TGTGCCAGCAGTTTACGTCAGGGGGCGCCTGGGAACACTGAAGCTTTCTTT.